Below, one TCR beta chain is given with its context. Source study methods: Estimates of nucleated cell counts were drawn from the amplification of reference gene primers. Libraries were prepared by immunoSEQ multiplex PCR; TCRdb keeps only in-frame clonotypes and omits some of them. Clone size and V and J calls were adopted from that table, with D and trimming inferred from the DNA. This sample yields around 200,000 clones, of which around nine tenths are seen a single time; about 1% belongs to the top ten. The data were taken from a study of blood T cell repertoires in COVID-19. On the study more broadly: Acute and convalescent COVID-19 samples came from the United States, Italy and Spain. T cells, B-cell-depleted T cells, or PBMCs supplied cDNA or gDNA.

The sample consisted of peripheral blood. The TCR originated in a woman in her late teens or twenties who had recovered from COVID-19.

The CDR3 bases are TGTGCCAGCAGCAATACGAGGCCTGGGACTAGCGGGGGGGCTCCGAACACCGGGGAGCTGTTTTTT. Translation: CASSNTRPGTSGGAPNTGELFF. The rearrangement links TRBV21-1 to TRBJ2-2; TRBD2 reflects the table's D call only, with no check against the DNA. TRBV21-1 represents a pseudogene. This CDR3 has 22 residues.